The following is a TCR beta chain sequence with its context. The data were obtained in a study of blood T cell repertoires in COVID-19. Turning to the study itself: Samples of COVID-19 (acute and convalescent) were obtained from the United States, Italy and Spain. The cDNA or gDNA used as material had been derived from T cells, B-cell-depleted T cells, or PBMCs.

In the authors' methods: How many nucleated cells were present was estimated from reference gene primer amplification. TCRdb's table, derived via immunoSEQ multiplex PCR, lists solely in-frame clones and lacks some. The D gene and trimming were derived from the DNA, and the V and J assignments and clone size from that table. The table records over 200,000 clones, around 82% of them present only once. The CDR3 has 14 residues. Trimming took off 7 bases at V and 2 bases at J, with 9 bases between the two ends. From germline, CDR1 is MNHEY and CDR2 SVGAGI. This TCR was sampled from a man older than 75 with acute or convalescent COVID-19. Sequencing was done on a sample of peripheral blood. V and J are TRBV6-5 and TRBJ2-6, with D unclear. The CDR3 DNA sequence: TGTGCCAGCACCAGTCAAGCTGGGGCCAACGTCCTGACTTTC. This translates into CASTSQAGANVLTF.